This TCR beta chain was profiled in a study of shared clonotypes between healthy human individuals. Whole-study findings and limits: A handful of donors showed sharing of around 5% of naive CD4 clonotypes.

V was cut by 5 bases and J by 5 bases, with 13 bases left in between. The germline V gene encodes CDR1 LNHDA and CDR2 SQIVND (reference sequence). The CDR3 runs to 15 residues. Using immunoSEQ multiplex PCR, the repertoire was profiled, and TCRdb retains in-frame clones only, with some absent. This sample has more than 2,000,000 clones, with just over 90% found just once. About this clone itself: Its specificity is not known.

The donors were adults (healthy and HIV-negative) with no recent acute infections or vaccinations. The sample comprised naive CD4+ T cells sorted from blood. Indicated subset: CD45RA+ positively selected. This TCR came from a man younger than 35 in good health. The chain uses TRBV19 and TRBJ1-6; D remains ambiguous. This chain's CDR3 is CASSPGRTDNSPLHF. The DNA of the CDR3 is TGTGCCAGTAGTCCGGGAAGGACTGATAATTCACCCCTCCACTTT.